This TCR beta chain came from a study of blood T cells in healthy people across ages. Findings of the study overall: Donors of long life had a larger count of naive CD4+ cells and greater diversity than aged donors.

Per-sample PBMC isolation yielded at least 6 million cells. Using a J-beta primer mix together with a sample-barcoded 5' primer, a second PCR was run for roughly 7 to 11 cycles. TCRdb re-derived calls from the 5' RACE reads in MiXCR, one entry per CDR3 protein. The sample records about 640,000 distinct CDR3 sequences, 58% being singletons. CDR1 and CDR2 from the germline V gene are SEHNR and FQNEAQ (reference sequence). The CDR3 is 13 amino acids. The V end lost 5 bases, the J end lost 4 bases, and 9 bases lay between the germline ends. This clonotype was seen at least ten times. Antigen unknown. The sequenced material came from blood. This TCR derives from a man aged 55 to 70 in good health. This chain joins TRBV7-9 and TRBJ2-1; no clear D. CDR3 DNA: TGTGCCAGCAGCCCCTCCATTTACAATGAGCAGTTCTTC. It yields the protein CASSPSIYNEQFF.